This T cell receptor (beta chain) was observed in a study of T cell responses to AZD1222 COVID-19 vaccine. Study-wide findings and caveats: There were mostly white British donors and more females than males, and clonal diversity was possibly underestimated. Nearly half of spike-specific TCRs reportedly target unmutated variant regions. Repertoires were collected only later (after the peak T cell response had occurred). There were vaccine-associated CD4 TCRs across spike, dominant at 160-218 and 743-854.

TCRdb keeps only in-frame clones here, not all; method: immunoSEQ multiplex PCR. The table shows fewer than 150,000 clones, with 93% occurring only once. A note on this clone: No antigen is known for it.

CDR3 length: 15 residues. The V end lost 1 base, the J end lost 3 bases, and 12 bases lay between the germline ends. Germline V gene sequence: CDR1 LGHNA, CDR2 YSLEER. Sequenced here: peripheral blood, sampled on day 0 of AZD1222 vaccination. The chain links TRBV4-3 to TRBJ1-2; D remains ambiguous. This receptor was identified in an adult in good health. CDR3: CASSQVPAGDYGYTF. CDR3 DNA sequence: TGCGCCAGCAGCCAAGTCCCGGCAGGAGACTATGGCTACACCTTC.